This is a list of T cell receptor beta chains from one sample in a study of T cell responses to AZD1222 COVID-19 vaccine. Libraries were prepared by immunoSEQ multiplex PCR; TCRdb keeps only in-frame clonotypes and omits some of them. The sample records 75,000 to 100,000 clones, 90% being singletons. The sequencing used peripheral blood, collected on day 0 of AZD1222 vaccination. The receptors shown here come from an adult in good health. Both conserved end residues are part of each CDR3. D genes are given only for firm matches. Clone size is stated in some rows and not others, as once, few, many or a class when expanded.

v_gene	d_gene	j_gene	abundance	CDR3aa	CDR3nt
TRBV2	TRBD2	TRBJ2-2	-	CASRVPGLAGGGTGELFF	TGTGCCAGCAGAGTACCGGGACTAGCGGGAGGGGGCACCGGGGAGCTGTTTTTT
TRBV3-1/TRBV3-2	-	TRBJ1-4	-	CASSHSDTTATNEKLFF	TGTGCCAGCAGCCATTCCGACACCACCGCAACTAATGAAAAACTGTTTTTT
TRBV28	-	TRBJ2-7	-	CASGTTGLLAYEQYF	TGTGCCAGCGGTACGACAGGACTGCTGGCCTACGAGCAGTACTTC
TRBV27	TRBD1	TRBJ1-1	-	CASSLLYRGPGNTEAFF	TGTGCCAGCAGTCTGCTATACAGGGGCCCGGGGAACACTGAAGCTTTCTTT
TRBV19	TRBD2	TRBJ2-7	-	CASRGITSGPYEQYF	TGTGCCAGTAGGGGCATCACTAGCGGGCCTTACGAGCAGTACTTC
TRBV19	-	TRBJ2-6	-	CASSQPGSSGANVLTF	TGTGCCAGTAGCCAACCAGGCAGCTCTGGGGCCAACGTCCTGACTTTC
TRBV12-3/TRBV12-4	-	TRBJ2-7	-	CASSLTDTYEQYF	TGTGCCAGCAGTTTAACGGATACCTACGAGCAGTACTTC
TRBV25-1	-	TRBJ1-4	-	CASRQGYEKLFF	TGTGCCAGCAGACAGGGCTATGAAAAACTGTTTTTT
TRBV9	TRBD2	TRBJ2-1	-	CASSVVPGGGTYNEQFF	TGTGCCAGCAGCGTAGTGCCGGGAGGAGGTACCTACAATGAGCAGTTCTTC
TRBV27	-	TRBJ1-1	-	CASSFKGRWTEAFF	TGTGCCAGCAGTTTCAAGGGGCGGTGGACTGAAGCTTTCTTT
TRBV15	-	TRBJ2-2	-	CATSRDLTGELFF	TGTGCCACCAGCAGAGACCTCACCGGGGAGCTGTTTTTT
TRBV6-4	TRBD2	TRBJ2-1	-	CASRGTSGRTSEQFF	TGTGCCAGCAGAGGGACTAGCGGCAGGACAAGTGAGCAGTTCTTC
TRBV5-6	TRBD1	TRBJ1-2	few	CASSPDREQGYTF	TGTGCCAGCAGCCCCGACAGGGAACAGGGCTACACCTTC
TRBV9	TRBD2	TRBJ2-7	-	CASSVGASGSLDEQYF	TGTGCCAGCAGCGTAGGGGCTAGCGGGAGTCTAGACGAGCAGTACTTC
TRBV15	-	TRBJ2-3	-	CATSRDGRDVGTDTQYF	TGTGCCACCAGCAGAGACGGCAGGGATGTTGGCACAGATACGCAGTATTTT
TRBV11-2	TRBD2	TRBJ2-7	-	CASSVGLPYEQYF	TGTGCCAGCAGCGTGGGACTACCATACGAGCAGTACTTC
TRBV5-6	-	TRBJ2-7	few	CASSLSASYEQYF	TGTGCCAGCAGCTTGTCAGCCTCCTACGAGCAGTACTTC
TRBV9	TRBD1	TRBJ1-4	-	CASSALQGANGEKLFF	TGTGCCAGCAGCGCCTTACAGGGGGCGAACGGTGAAAAACTGTTTTTT
TRBV30	-	TRBJ1-3	-	CAWRPGSNTIYF	TGTGCCTGGAGGCCAGGGAGTAACACCATATATTTT
TRBV5-1	TRBD1	TRBJ2-7	once	CASSSYGQAPNEQYF	TGCGCCAGCAGCTCATACGGACAGGCCCCTAACGAGCAGTACTTC
TRBV4-1	-	TRBJ2-1	-	CASSQGDVFEQFF	TGCGCCAGCAGCCAAGGGGACGTTTTTGAGCAGTTCTTC